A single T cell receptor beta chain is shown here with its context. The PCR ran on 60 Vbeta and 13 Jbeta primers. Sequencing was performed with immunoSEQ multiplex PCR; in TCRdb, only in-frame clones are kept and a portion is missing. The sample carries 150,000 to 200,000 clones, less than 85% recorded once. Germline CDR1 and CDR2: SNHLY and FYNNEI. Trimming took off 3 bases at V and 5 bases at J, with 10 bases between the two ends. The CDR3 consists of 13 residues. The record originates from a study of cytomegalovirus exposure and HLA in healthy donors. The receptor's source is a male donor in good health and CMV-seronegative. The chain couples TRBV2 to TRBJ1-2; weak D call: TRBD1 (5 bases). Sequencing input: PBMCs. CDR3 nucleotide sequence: TGTGCCAGCAGTGACGGGGGGGGGTATGGCTACACCTTC. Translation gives CASSDGGGYGYTF.